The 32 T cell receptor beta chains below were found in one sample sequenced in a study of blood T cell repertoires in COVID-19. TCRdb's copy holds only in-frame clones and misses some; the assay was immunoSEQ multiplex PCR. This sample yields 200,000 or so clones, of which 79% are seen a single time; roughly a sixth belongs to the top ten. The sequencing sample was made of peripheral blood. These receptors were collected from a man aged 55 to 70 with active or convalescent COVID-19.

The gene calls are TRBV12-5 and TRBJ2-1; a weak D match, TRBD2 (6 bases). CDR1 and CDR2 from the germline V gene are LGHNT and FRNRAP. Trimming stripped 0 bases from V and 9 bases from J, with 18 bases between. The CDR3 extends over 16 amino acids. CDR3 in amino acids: CASGLVPGSVLGEQFF. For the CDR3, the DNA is TGTGCTAGTGGTTTGGTACCCGGGAGTGTTTTAGGTGAGCAGTTCTTC.

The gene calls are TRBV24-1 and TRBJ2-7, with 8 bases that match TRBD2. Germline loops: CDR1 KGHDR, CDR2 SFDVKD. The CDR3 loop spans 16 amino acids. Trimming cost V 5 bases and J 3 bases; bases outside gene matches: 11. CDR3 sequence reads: CATSGPRLAGVYEQYF. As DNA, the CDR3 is TGTGCCACCAGTGGCCCCCGGCTAGCGGGTGTCTACGAGCAGTACTTC.

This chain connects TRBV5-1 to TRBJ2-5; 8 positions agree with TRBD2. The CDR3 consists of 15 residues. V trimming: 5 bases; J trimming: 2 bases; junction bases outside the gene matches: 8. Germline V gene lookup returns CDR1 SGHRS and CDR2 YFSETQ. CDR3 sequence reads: CASRSLTSGQETQYF. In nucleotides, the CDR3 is TGCGCCAGCAGGTCCCTTACTAGCGGTCAAGAGACCCAGTACTTC.

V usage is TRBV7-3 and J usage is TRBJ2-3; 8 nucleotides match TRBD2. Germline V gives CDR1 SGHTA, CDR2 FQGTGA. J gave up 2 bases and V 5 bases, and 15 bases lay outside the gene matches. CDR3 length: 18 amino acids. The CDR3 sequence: CASSPRVGREALTDTQYF. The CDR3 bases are TGTGCCAGCAGCCCCCGGGTTGGGCGGGAGGCCCTCACAGATACGCAGTATTTT.

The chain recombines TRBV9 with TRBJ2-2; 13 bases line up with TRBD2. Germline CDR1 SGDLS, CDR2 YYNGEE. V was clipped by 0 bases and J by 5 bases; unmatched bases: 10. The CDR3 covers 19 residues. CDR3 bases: TGTGCCAGCAGCGTAGGGGGACTAGCGGGGACCCCAGTGACCGGGGAGCTGTTTTTT. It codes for CASSVGGLAGTPVTGELFF.

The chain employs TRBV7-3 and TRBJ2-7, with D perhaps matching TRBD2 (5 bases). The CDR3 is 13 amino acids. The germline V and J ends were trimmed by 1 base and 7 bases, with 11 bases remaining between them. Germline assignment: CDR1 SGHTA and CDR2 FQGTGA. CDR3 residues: CASSLIPTGEQYF. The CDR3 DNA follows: TGTGCCAGCAGCTTAATCCCCACGGGGGAGCAGTACTTC.

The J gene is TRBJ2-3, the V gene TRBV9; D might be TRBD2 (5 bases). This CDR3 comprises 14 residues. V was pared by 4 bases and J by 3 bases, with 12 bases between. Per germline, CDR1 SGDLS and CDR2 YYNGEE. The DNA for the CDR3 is TGTGCCAGCAGCCCTATTCCGGGGACAGATACGCAGTATTTT. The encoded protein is CASSPIPGTDTQYF. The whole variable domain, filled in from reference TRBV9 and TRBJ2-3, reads DSGVTQTPKHLITATGQRVTLRCSPRSGDLSVYWYQQSLDQGLQFLIQYYNGEERAKGNILERFSAQQFPDLHSELNLSSLELGDSALYFCASSPIPGTDTQYFGPGTRLTVL.

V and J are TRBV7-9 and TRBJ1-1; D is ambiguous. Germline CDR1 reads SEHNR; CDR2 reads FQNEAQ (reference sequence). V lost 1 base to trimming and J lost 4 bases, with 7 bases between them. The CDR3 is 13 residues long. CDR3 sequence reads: CASSLGYGTEAFF. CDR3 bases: TGTGCCAGCAGCTTAGGTTACGGCACTGAAGCTTTCTTT.

For the CDR3, the DNA is TGTGCCAGCAGCTTAGCGGTAGCTTCGGAGCAGTACTTC. Translation: CASSLAVASEQYF. The chain has TRBV11-2 and TRBJ2-7, with no clear D. The CDR3 runs 13 residues. Germline CDR1 is SGHAT and CDR2 is FQNNGV. The V gene lost 1 base and the J gene lost 7 bases, with 11 bases spanning the gap. The variable domain in full, with the rest retrieved from reference TRBV11-2 and TRBJ2-7, is EAGVAQSPRYKIIEKRQSVAFWCNPISGHATLYWYQQILGQGPKLLIQFQNNGVVDDSQLPKDRFSAERLKGVDSTLKIQPAKLEDSAVYLCASSLAVASEQYFGPGTRLTVT.

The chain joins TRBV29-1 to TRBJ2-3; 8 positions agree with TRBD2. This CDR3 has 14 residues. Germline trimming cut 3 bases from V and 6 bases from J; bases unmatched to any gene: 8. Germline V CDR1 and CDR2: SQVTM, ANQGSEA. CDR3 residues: CSVDGGTSSDTQYF. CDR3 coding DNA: TGCAGCGTTGATGGAGGGACTAGTTCGGATACGCAGTATTTT.

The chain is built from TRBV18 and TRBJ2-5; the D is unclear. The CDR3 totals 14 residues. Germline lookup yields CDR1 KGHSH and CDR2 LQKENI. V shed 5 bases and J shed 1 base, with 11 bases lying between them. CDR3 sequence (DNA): TGTGCCAGCTCAGCCGGTGCCCTCCAAGAGACCCAGTACTTC. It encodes CASSAGALQETQYF.

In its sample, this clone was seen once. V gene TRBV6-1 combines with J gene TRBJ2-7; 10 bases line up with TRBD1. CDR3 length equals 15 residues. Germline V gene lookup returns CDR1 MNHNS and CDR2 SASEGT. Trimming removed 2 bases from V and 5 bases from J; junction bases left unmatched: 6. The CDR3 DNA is TGTGCCAGCAGTGAATGGGGACAGGGGTTCGACGAGCAGTACTTC. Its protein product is CASSEWGQGFDEQYF.

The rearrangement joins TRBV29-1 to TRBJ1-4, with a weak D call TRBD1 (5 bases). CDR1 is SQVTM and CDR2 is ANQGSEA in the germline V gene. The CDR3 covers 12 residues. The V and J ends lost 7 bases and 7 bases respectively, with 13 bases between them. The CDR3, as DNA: TGCAGCGCGGGGACGGCGGGTGAAAAACTGTTTTTT. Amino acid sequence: CSAGTAGEKLFF.

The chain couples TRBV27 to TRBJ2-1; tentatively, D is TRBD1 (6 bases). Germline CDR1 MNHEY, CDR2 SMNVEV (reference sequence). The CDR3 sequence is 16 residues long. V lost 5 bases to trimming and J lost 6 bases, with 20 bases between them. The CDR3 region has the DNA TGTGCCAGCAGTGCCGGTACAGGGTGGGGTATCAATGAGCAGTTCTTC. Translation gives CASSAGTGWGINEQFF.

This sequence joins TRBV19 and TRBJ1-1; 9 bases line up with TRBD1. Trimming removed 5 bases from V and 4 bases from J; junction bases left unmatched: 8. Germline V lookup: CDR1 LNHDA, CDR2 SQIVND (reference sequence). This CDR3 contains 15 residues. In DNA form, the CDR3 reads TGTGCCAGTAGTTCAATGACAGGGGGAAGCACTGAAGCTTTCTTT. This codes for CASSSMTGGSTEAFF.

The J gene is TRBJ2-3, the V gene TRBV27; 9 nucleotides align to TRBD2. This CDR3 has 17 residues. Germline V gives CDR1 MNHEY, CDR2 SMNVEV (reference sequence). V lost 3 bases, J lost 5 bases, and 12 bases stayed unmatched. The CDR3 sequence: CASSFPEVAGVIDTQYF. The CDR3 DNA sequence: TGTGCCAGCAGTTTCCCGGAGGTAGCGGGAGTCATAGATACGCAGTATTTT.

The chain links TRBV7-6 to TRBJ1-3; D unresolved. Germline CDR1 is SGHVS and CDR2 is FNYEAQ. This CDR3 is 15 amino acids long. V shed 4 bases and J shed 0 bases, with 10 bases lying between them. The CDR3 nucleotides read TGTGCCAGCAGCTCCTGGACTTCCTCTGGAAACACCATATATTTT. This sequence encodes CASSSWTSSGNTIYF.

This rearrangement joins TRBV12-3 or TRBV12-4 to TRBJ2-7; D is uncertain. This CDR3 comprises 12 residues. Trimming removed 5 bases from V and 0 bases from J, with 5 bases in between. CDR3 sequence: CASSTNSYEQYF. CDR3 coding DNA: TGTGCCAGCAGTACTAACTCCTACGAGCAGTACTTC.

CDR3 protein: CASRKERSSSGVYEQYF. CDR3 in DNA: TGTGCCAGCAGAAAAGAGCGCTCTAGCTCGGGAGTCTACGAGCAGTACTTC. The chain uses TRBV7-8 and TRBJ2-7, with D tentatively TRBD2 (6 bases). Germline V gene lookup returns CDR1 SGHVS and CDR2 FQNEAQ. Between the trimmed V and J ends, which lost 6 bases and 3 bases, there was a span of 24 bases. CDR3 length equals 17 residues.

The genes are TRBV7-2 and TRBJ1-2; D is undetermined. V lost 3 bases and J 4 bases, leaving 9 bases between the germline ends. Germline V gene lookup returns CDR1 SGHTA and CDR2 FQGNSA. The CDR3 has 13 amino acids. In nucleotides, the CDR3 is TGTGCCAGCAGCTTTTCACAGTCCTATGGCTACACCTTC. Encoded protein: CASSFSQSYGYTF.

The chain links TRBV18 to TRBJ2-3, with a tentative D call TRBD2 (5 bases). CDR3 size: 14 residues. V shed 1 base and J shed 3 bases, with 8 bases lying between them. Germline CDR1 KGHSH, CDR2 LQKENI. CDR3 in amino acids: CASSPREMTDTQYF. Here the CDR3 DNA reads TGTGCCAGCTCACCACGGGAGATGACAGATACGCAGTATTTT.

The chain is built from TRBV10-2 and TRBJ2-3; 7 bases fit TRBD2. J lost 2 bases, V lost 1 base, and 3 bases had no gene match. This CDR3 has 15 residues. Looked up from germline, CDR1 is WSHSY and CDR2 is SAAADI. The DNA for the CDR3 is TGCGCCAGCAGTGAGTTGGGAGGGAACACAGATACGCAGTATTTT. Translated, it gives CASSELGGNTDTQYF.

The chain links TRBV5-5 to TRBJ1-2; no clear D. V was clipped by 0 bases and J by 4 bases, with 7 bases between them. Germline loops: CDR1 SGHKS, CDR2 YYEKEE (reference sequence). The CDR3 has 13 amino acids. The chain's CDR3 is CASSLDFSYGYTF. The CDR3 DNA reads TGTGCCAGCAGCTTGGATTTTAGCTATGGCTACACCTTC.

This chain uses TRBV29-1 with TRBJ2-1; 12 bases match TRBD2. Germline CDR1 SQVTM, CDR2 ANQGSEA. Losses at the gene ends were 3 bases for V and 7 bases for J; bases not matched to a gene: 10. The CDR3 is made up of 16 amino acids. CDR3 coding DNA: TGCAGCGTTGATGGTCTAGCGGGAGGGAATTCGAATGAGCAGTTCTTC. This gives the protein CSVDGLAGGNSNEQFF.

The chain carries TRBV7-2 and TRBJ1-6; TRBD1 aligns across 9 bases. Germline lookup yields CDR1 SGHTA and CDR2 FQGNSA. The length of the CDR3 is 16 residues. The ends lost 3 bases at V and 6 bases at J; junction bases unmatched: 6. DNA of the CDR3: TGTGCCAGCAGCTTTTACGGGACAGGGATTAATTCACCCCTCCACTTT. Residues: CASSFYGTGINSPLHF.

In DNA, the CDR3 is TGTGCCAGCAGCCACCTTGGACTAGCGGGGCTCACAGATACGCAGTATTTT. As protein: CASSHLGLAGLTDTQYF. V and J are TRBV5-4 and TRBJ2-3; TRBD2 matches at 12 bases. V gave up 4 bases and J gave up 2 bases; unmatched junction bases: 8. The CDR3 contains 17 residues. Germline V lookup: CDR1 SGHNT, CDR2 YYREEE (reference sequence).

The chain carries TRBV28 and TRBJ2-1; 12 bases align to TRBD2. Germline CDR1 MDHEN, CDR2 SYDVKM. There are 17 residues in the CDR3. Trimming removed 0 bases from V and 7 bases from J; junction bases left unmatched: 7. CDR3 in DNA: TGTGCCAGCAGTTTATGGACGACTAGCGGGAGTGGTAATGAGCAGTTCTTC. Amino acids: CASSLWTTSGSGNEQFF.

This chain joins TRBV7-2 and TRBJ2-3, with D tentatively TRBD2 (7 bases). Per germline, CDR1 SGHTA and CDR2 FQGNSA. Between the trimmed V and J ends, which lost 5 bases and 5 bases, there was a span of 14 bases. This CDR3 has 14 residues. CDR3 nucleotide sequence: TGTGCCAGCAGCCCTGGGGGGGGCGTAGATACGCAGTATTTT. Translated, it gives CASSPGGGVDTQYF. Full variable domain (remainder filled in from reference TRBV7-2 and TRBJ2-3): GAGVSQSPSNKVTEKGKDVELRCDPISGHTALYWYRQSLGQGLEFLIYFQGNSAPDKSGLPSDRFSAERTGGSVSTLTIQRTQQEDSAVYLCASSPGGGVDTQYFGPGTRLTVL.

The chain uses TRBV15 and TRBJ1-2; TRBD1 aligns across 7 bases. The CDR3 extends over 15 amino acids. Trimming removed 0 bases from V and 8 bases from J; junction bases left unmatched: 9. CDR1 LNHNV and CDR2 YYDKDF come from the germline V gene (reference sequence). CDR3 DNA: TGTGCCACCAGCAGAGATGGGACAGCATCAGGAGGCTACACCTTC. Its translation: CATSRDGTASGGYTF.

The CDR3 DNA is TGCAGCATAAACAGGGATGTCTCTGGAAACACCATATATTTT. Translating gives CSINRDVSGNTIYF. The V gene is TRBV29-1, the J gene TRBJ1-3, with D tentatively TRBD1 (6 bases). From germline, CDR1 is SQVTM and CDR2 ANQGSEA. This CDR3 has 14 amino acids. Trimming left V 8 bases short and J 0 bases short, with 14 bases between.

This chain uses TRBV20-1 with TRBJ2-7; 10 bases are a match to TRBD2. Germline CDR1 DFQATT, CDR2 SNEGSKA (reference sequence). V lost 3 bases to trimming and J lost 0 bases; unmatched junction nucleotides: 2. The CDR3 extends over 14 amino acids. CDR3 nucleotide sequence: TGCAGTGCTAGTAGGACTAGCGGCTCCTACGAGCAGTACTTC. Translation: CSASRTSGSYEQYF.

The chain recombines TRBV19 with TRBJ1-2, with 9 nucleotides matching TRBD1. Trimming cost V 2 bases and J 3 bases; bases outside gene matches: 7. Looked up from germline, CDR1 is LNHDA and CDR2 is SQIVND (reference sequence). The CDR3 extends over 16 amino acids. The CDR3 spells CASSIPRTGDDYGYTF. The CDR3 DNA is TGTGCCAGTAGTATACCCCGGACAGGGGATGACTATGGCTACACCTTC.